The entry that follows covers one T cell receptor beta chain sequence. Its specificity is unknown. The ends were cut back, 6 bases at V and 3 bases at J, with 23 bases in the middle. The CDR3 is 17 amino acids. Germline CDR1 is SGHTA and CDR2 is FQGTGA. Primers for the PCR totalled 60 Vbeta and 13 Jbeta. Sequenced by immunoSEQ multiplex PCR; TCRdb stores in-frame clones only, minus some. The profile shows some 150,000 clones, 77% of them singletons. This sample stems from a study of cytomegalovirus exposure and HLA in healthy donors. Study as a whole: In a previous analysis, 117 million unique TCR beta sequences were found from 170 million or so T cells.

Whole-study findings and limits: A later analysis associated about 18,000 TCR beta sequences with HLA alleles at a 0.05 false discovery rate. A later analysis found that most CMV-associated TCR beta chains appeared HLA-restricted.

The rearrangement uses TRBV7-3 and TRBJ1-1; TRBD1 is a possible D gene (5 bases). The origin of this receptor is a male donor in good health and CMV-seronegative. Sequenced: PBMCs. In DNA form, the CDR3 reads TGTGCCAGCAGGATCGGGACCTCACGACCGGGGGACACTGAAGCTTTCTTT. Translating gives CASRIGTSRPGDTEAFF.